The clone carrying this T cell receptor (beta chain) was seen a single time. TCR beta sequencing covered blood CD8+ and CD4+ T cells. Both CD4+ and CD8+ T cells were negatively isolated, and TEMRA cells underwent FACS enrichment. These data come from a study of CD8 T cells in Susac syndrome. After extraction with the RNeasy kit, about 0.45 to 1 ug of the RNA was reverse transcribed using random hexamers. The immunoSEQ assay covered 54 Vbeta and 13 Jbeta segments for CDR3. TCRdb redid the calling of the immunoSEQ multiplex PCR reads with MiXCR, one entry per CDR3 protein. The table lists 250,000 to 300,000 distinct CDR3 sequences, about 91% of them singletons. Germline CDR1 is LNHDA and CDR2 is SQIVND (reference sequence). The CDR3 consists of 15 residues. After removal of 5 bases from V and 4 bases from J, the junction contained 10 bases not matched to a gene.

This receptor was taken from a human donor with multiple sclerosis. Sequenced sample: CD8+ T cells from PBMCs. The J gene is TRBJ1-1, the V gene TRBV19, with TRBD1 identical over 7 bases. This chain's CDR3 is CASSYLTGEGTEAFF. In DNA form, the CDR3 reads TGTGCCAGTAGTTACCTCACAGGGGAAGGCACTGAAGCTTTCTTT.